The rows below give T cell receptor beta chains drawn from one sample of a study of cytomegalovirus exposure and HLA in healthy donors. TCRdb keeps only in-frame clones here, not all; method: immunoSEQ multiplex PCR. The sample includes around 100,000 clones, 70% of them seen just once. The sample comprised PBMCs. The receptors derive from a man aged 35-49 years in good health and CMV-seropositive. Both conserved end residues are part of each CDR3. D genes are given only for firm matches. Part of the rows lack a size; the others show once, few, many or a class for expanded clones.

.	TRBV5-8	TRBJ2-2	.	CASSFPRGEGTGELFF	TGTGCCAGCAGCTTCCCCCGGGGAGAGGGCACCGGGGAGCTGTTTTTT
.	TRBV7-3	TRBJ2-5	.	CASSKDSGAETQYF	TGTGCCAGCAGCAAAGACAGTGGCGCAGAGACCCAGTACTTC
.	TRBV7-8	TRBJ2-1	TRBD2	CASSLGGGGYNEQFF	TGTGCCAGCAGCTTGGGAGGCGGGGGGTACAATGAGCAGTTCTTC
.	TRBV7-2	TRBJ2-7	TRBD1	CASSPRDRAYEQYF	TGTGCCAGCAGCCCCCGAGACAGGGCTTACGAGCAGTACTTC
.	TRBV27	TRBJ2-1	TRBD1	CASSRQGRNEQFF	TGTGCCAGCAGTCGACAGGGTAGAAATGAGCAGTTCTTC
.	TRBV7-3	TRBJ2-1	.	CASSLTGGSNYNEQFF	TGTGCCAGCAGCTTAACTGGGGGGTCCAACTACAATGAGCAGTTCTTC
.	TRBV27	TRBJ2-7	.	CASSLLTGYEQYF	TGTGCCAGCAGTCTCCTGACGGGGTACGAGCAGTACTTC
.	TRBV9	TRBJ1-1	.	CASSVRRINTEAFF	TGTGCCAGCAGCGTGCGGAGAATAAACACTGAAGCTTTCTTT
.	TRBV25-1	TRBJ2-1	TRBD2	CASSGIPGLKQFF	TGTGCCAGCAGTGGGATTCCGGGACTAAAGCAGTTCTTC
.	TRBV27	TRBJ2-7	TRBD2	CASKRGGTEQYF	TGTGCCAGCAAGCGCGGGGGAACAGAGCAGTACTTC
few	TRBV10-3	TRBJ2-1	.	CAISAPTGEEIRNEQFF	TGTGCCATCAGTGCACCAACAGGGGAGGAGATAAGGAATGAGCAGTTCTTC
.	TRBV30	TRBJ2-1	TRBD2	CAWSVLPGGYNEQFF	TGTGCCTGGAGTGTACTACCGGGAGGGTACAATGAGCAGTTCTTC